The 9 T cell receptor beta chains presented below share a single source sample, sequenced in a study of shared clonotypes between healthy human individuals. The repertoire was sequenced with immunoSEQ multiplex PCR; TCRdb's copy has only in-frame clones and lacks some. Counted here are around 940,000 clones, 60% to 85% occurring once; the ten biggest clones make up about 1.5%. Sample: memory CD4+ T cells sorted from blood. Subset given: CD45RA-negative fraction. The source of these receptors is a young man in good health.

The chain couples TRBV6-1 to TRBJ2-2; D gene unclear. V lost 4 bases, J lost 3 bases, and 9 bases lay in between. This CDR3 is 14 amino acids long. The V gene's germline CDR1 is MNHNS and CDR2 SASEGT. In nucleotides, the CDR3 is TGTGCCAGCAGTGGGACCTGGCACACCGGGGAGCTGTTTTTT. This gives the protein CASSGTWHTGELFF.

The chain is built from TRBV6-1 and TRBJ2-5; tentatively, D is TRBD2 (5 bases). The CDR3 sequence is 12 residues long. The V end was cut by 6 bases, the J end by 5 bases, with 10 bases between. Germline CDR1 MNHNS, CDR2 SASEGT. In DNA form, the CDR3 reads TGTGCCAGCAGGGGAAGAGGGGAGACCCAGTACTTC. Residues: CASRGRGETQYF.

This chain links TRBV6-4 with TRBJ2-2; 8 bases match TRBD1. J lost 0 bases, V lost 7 bases, and 7 bases had no gene match. The germline CDR1 and CDR2 sequences are MRHNA and SNTAGT. The CDR3 loop spans 16 amino acids. Written as DNA, the CDR3 is TGTGCCAGCACGGCCGCAGGGGGCTCGAACACCGGGGAGCTGTTTTTT. Translating gives CASTAAGGSNTGELFF.

This clone was counted once. The chain carries TRBV28 and TRBJ2-2; D is unresolved. The CDR3 contains 17 residues. The germline CDR1 and CDR2 sequences are MDHEN and SYDVKM. Trimming pared 6 bases from V and 3 bases from J, leaving 20 bases between. The CDR3, as DNA: TGTGCCAGCAGCCCGTCGGTGGGAAAAGGGTACACCGGGGAGCTGTTTTTT. This translates into CASSPSVGKGYTGELFF.

This clone appeared a few times. V is TRBV19 and J is TRBJ2-2, with D uncertain. The V gene's germline CDR1 is LNHDA and CDR2 SQIVND (reference sequence). The CDR3 has 13 residues. V was shortened by 6 bases and J by 3 bases, with 8 bases between the two germline ends. The CDR3 region has the DNA TGTGCCAGTAGCCCCTTGTACACCGGGGAGCTGTTTTTT. Translation gives CASSPLYTGELFF. Full variable domain (rest looked up from reference TRBV19 and TRBJ2-2): DGGITQSPKYLFRKEGQNVTLSCEQNLNHDAMYWYRQDPGQGLRLIYYSQIVNDFQKGDIAEGYSVSREKKESFPLTVTSAQKNPTAFYLCASSPLYTGELFFGEGSRLTVL.

V usage is TRBV14 and J usage is TRBJ2-1; D possibly corresponds to TRBD2 (6 bases). The germline V and J ends were trimmed by 6 bases and 2 bases, with 26 bases remaining between them. This CDR3 is built from 19 residues. Germline lookup yields CDR1 SGHDN and CDR2 FVKESK. Here the CDR3 reads CASSYTPVKWGEPYNEQFF. In DNA, the CDR3 is TGTGCCAGCAGTTACACCCCGGTCAAGTGGGGGGAGCCCTACAATGAGCAGTTCTTC.

In this sample, this clone turned up once. This chain uses TRBV6-1 with TRBJ2-1; D is possibly TRBD2 (5 bases). Per the germline V gene, CDR1 is MNHNS and CDR2 is SASEGT. Trimming took off 4 bases at V and 3 bases at J, with 10 bases between the two ends. This CDR3 has 14 amino acids. The DNA for the CDR3 is TGTGCCAGCAGTGTAAGCGGCCTCTACAATGAGCAGTTCTTC. This sequence encodes CASSVSGLYNEQFF.

This clone came up many times. The V call is TRBV6-6, the J call TRBJ2-4, with 8 bases lining up with TRBD1. CDR3 length: 15 amino acids. From germline, CDR1 is MNHNY and CDR2 SVGAGI (reference sequence). V shed 6 bases and J 4 bases; nucleotides not matched to a gene: 8. This CDR3 reads CASSRGQGNKNIQYF. The CDR3, as DNA: TGTGCCAGCAGCCGCGGACAGGGAAATAAAAACATTCAGTACTTC.

The chain carries TRBV18 and TRBJ2-5; D is possibly TRBD2 (6 bases). Germline-derived CDR1 and CDR2 are KGHSH and LQKENI. The CDR3 contains 13 residues. Trimming stripped 6 bases from V and 5 bases from J, with 13 bases between. CDR3: CASSYGSVETQYF. The CDR3, as DNA: TGTGCCAGCTCTTACGGGAGTGTTGAGACCCAGTACTTC. Complete variable domain (other parts from reference TRBV18 and TRBJ2-5): NAGVMQNPRHLVRRRGQEARLRCSPMKGHSHVYWYRQLPEEGLKFMVYLQKENIIDESGMPKERFSAEFPKEGPSILRIQQVVRGDSAAYFCASSYGSVETQYFGPGTRLLVL.